Detailed here is one TCR beta chain. The data belong to a study of blood T cell repertoires in COVID-19. Across the study: Acute and convalescent COVID-19 samples came from the United States, Italy and Spain. Sources were T cells, B-cell-depleted T cells, or PBMCs; the material itself was cDNA or gDNA.

Authors' data handling: Estimated nucleated cell counts came from reference gene primer amplification. Here immunoSEQ multiplex PCR was the method, and the copy in TCRdb shows in-frame clones only, minus some. That table supplies the V and J calls and clone size; D and trimming were determined from the DNA. This sample has roughly 75,000 clones; approximately 90% occur once, and the top ten carry about 7%. Sequences were obtained from peripheral blood. The sequence came from a human donor in a cohort sampled during active COVID-19.

The CDR3 DNA sequence: TGTGCCAGCAGCTCCGGTAGCCGGGGGGGGGCCAACGTCCTGACTTTC. Encoded protein: CASSSGSRGGANVLTF. The chain is built from TRBV7-6 and TRBJ2-6, with a tentative D call TRBD2 (6 bases). CDR3 length: 16 residues. Germline-derived CDR1 and CDR2 are SGHVS and FNYEAQ. The V and J ends lost 4 bases and 4 bases respectively, with 14 bases between them.